What follows are 13 T cell receptor beta chains derived from one specimen sequenced in a study of Ad26.COV2.S vaccination and SARS-CoV-2 variants (dated by TCRdb to the early 2020s). Libraries came from the immunoSEQ multiplex PCR assay. Entries here come from immuneACCESS through TCRdb and include only in-frame sequences with V and J called. Some clones fail to appear in such tables; in the studies checked, an unresolved V gene covers under half of the shortfall, and the cause of the remainder is unknown. This sample comprises 350,000 to 600,000 clones, roughly nine tenths of them detected only once. The ten largest clones represent about 1.5% of the sample. According to the study, the label for this sample's treatment or condition signals: some 20 received Ad26.COV2.S at low or high dose, single or two shots; several received placebo; per-sample allocation not given. For vaccine and placebo recipients, repertoires were sequenced using samples collected on day 63 after the first injection.

The sample was peripheral blood, taken in a trial of Ad26.COV2.S vaccine versus placebo. These receptors came from a person aged 18 to 59 who received the Ad26.COV2.S COVID-19 vaccine or a placebo.

This chain connects TRBV9 to TRBJ2-6, with D uncertain. The CDR3 contains 15 residues. Germline V CDR1 and CDR2: SGDLS, YYNGEE. Trimming took off 0 bases at V and 2 bases at J, with 6 bases between the two ends. The CDR3 region has the DNA TGTGCCAGCAGCGTAGAGGCTACTGGGGCCAACGTCCTGACTTTC. Amino acid sequence: CASSVEATGANVLTF.

This sequence joins TRBV13 and TRBJ1-5; D is perhaps TRBD1 (6 bases). Germline CDR1 is PRHDT and CDR2 is FYEKMQ (reference sequence). V shed 3 bases and J shed 0 bases, with 15 bases lying between them. The CDR3 totals 17 residues. CDR3 sequence (DNA): TGTGCCAGCAGCTTTTCAGGGGCCAGCTATAGCAATCAGCCCCAGCATTTT. Translating it yields CASSFSGASYSNQPQHF.

The rearrangement joins TRBV10-2 to TRBJ1-1; no clear D. Deletions cut 7 bases from V and 2 bases from J, with 11 bases between. The CDR3 is 13 residues long. CDR1 and CDR2 from the germline V gene are WSHSY and SAAADI. This CDR3 is CASTLPGNTEAFF. CDR3 bases: TGCGCCAGCACCCTACCTGGAAACACTGAAGCTTTCTTT.

This clone was detected only once. This chain links TRBV6-5 with TRBJ2-1; TRBD2 matches at 7 bases. Germline CDR1 and CDR2: MNHEY and SVGAGI. The CDR3 totals 15 residues. V gave up 8 bases and J gave up 4 bases; unmatched junction bases: 11. This CDR3 reads CASRSGLDSYNEQFF. The DNA for the CDR3 is TGTGCCAGCCGTTCCGGACTAGACTCTTACAATGAGCAGTTCTTC.

This chain uses TRBV6-5 with TRBJ1-1, with 10 bases aligning to TRBD1. This CDR3 region has 14 residues. Germline CDR1 MNHEY, CDR2 SVGAGI. Trimming took 5 bases from V and 5 from J; bases not matched to a gene: 5. The CDR3 coding sequence is TGTGCCAGCAGTAGGGACAGGGGAATGACTGAAGCTTTCTTT. Its protein product is CASSRDRGMTEAFF.

The chain couples TRBV7-6 to TRBJ2-2; D might be TRBD2 (6 bases). The V gene lost 5 bases and the J gene lost 1 base, with 17 bases spanning the gap. Germline V CDR1 and CDR2: SGHVS, FNYEAQ. This CDR3 contains 17 residues. CDR3 sequence reads: CASSPRLGTQNTGELFF. The CDR3 DNA sequence: TGTGCCAGCAGCCCACGGCTCGGGACTCAGAACACCGGGGAGCTGTTTTTT.

The chain combines TRBV7-6 with TRBJ2-1, with a tentative D call TRBD1 (5 bases). The CDR3 length is 16 residues. V lost 1 base, J lost 2 bases, and 12 bases lay in between. The germline gives CDR1 SGHVS, CDR2 FNYEAQ. The CDR3 region is CASSLVRGSTYNEQFF. Here the CDR3 DNA reads TGTGCCAGCAGCTTAGTTAGGGGCTCTACCTACAATGAGCAGTTCTTC.

This sequence joins TRBV5-8 and TRBJ2-7; TRBD2 is a possible D gene (5 bases). V lost 6 bases, J lost 3 bases, and 22 bases lay in between. Germline V CDR1 and CDR2: SGHTS, YDEGEE. CDR3 size: 16 residues. CDR3 in amino acids: CASTRDGDSRFYEQYF. Written as DNA, the CDR3 is TGTGCCAGCACCCGGGATGGGGATTCGCGCTTCTACGAGCAGTACTTC. The full variable domain, with the rest looked up from reference TRBV5-8 and TRBJ2-7, is EAGVTQSPTHLIKTRGQQATLRCSPISGHTSVYWYQQALGLGLQFLLWYDEGEERNRGNFPPRFSGRQFPNYSSELNVNALELEDSALYLCASTRDGDSRFYEQYFGPGTRLTVT.

This clone occurred once. This chain joins TRBV5-6 and TRBJ2-4; possibly TRBD1 for D (6 bases). This CDR3 comprises 16 residues. V was pared by 0 bases and J by 0 bases, with 10 bases between. CDR1 is SGHDT and CDR2 is YYEEEE in the germline V gene. In DNA, the CDR3 is TGTGCCAGCAGCTTGGGGGGGCTCCTAGCCAAAAACATTCAGTACTTC. It translates to CASSLGGLLAKNIQYF.

The sample holds one count of this clone. The chain has TRBV19 and TRBJ2-5; 8 bases are a match to TRBD2. The germline V gene has CDR1 LNHDA and CDR2 SQIVND (reference sequence). V trimming: 6 bases; J trimming: 3 bases; junction bases outside the gene matches: 12. There are 16 residues in the CDR3. The CDR3 sequence: CASSLQVNGGEETQYF. The CDR3, as DNA: TGTGCCAGTAGCCTACAAGTGAACGGGGGGGAAGAGACCCAGTACTTC. The variable domain in full, completed from reference TRBV19 and TRBJ2-5, reads DGGITQSPKYLFRKEGQNVTLSCEQNLNHDAMYWYRQDPGQGLRLIYYSQIVNDFQKGDIAEGYSVSREKKESFPLTVTSAQKNPTAFYLCASSLQVNGGEETQYFGPGTRLLVL.

The genes are TRBV10-1 and TRBJ1-5; D is possibly TRBD1 (6 bases). CDR1 and CDR2 (germline): WNHNN, SYGVQD (reference sequence). This CDR3 is built from 18 residues. V lost 5 bases to trimming and J lost 2 bases, with 22 bases between them. In DNA form, the CDR3 reads TGCGCCAGCAGTCACAATAGACAGGATAGGGGCTGCAATCAGCCCCAGCATTTT. As protein: CASSHNRQDRGCNQPQHF.

This rearrangement joins TRBV6-2 or TRBV6-3 to TRBJ2-7, with 7 bases matching TRBD2. The CDR3 is made up of 16 amino acids. The V segment lost 0 bases and the J segment 8 bases; nucleotides outside the gene matches: 13. Germline V lookup: CDR1 MNHEY, CDR2 SVGEGT. The chain's CDR3 is CASSYSWGRASQQQYF. DNA of the CDR3: TGTGCCAGCAGTTACTCATGGGGGAGGGCCTCGCAACAGCAGTACTTC.

The CDR3 DNA is TGTGCCAGCAGCTTTTTAACGGGGTTGGAGCAGTACTTC. Its protein is CASSFLTGLEQYF. The V gene is TRBV11-1, the J gene TRBJ2-7; D is possibly TRBD2 (5 bases). CDR1 SGHAT and CDR2 FQDESV come from the germline V gene (reference sequence). V dropped 3 bases and J dropped 7 bases, with 13 bases sitting between them. The CDR3 extends over 13 amino acids. Filled out from reference TRBV11-1 and TRBJ2-7, the complete variable domain reads EAEVAQSPRYKITEKSQAVAFWCDPISGHATLYWYRQILGQGPELLVQFQDESVVDDSQLPKDRFSAERLKGVDSTLKIQPAELGDSAMYLCASSFLTGLEQYFGPGTRLTVT.